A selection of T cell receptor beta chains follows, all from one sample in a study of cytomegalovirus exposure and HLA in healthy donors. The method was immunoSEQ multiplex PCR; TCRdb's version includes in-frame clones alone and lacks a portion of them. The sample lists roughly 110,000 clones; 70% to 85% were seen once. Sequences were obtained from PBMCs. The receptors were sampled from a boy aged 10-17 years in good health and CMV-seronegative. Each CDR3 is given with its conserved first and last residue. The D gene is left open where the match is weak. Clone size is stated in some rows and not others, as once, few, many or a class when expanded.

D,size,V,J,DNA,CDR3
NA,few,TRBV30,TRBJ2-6,TGTGCCGCCCCTCCTAACTCTGGGGCCAACGTCCTGACTTTC,CAAPPNSGANVLTF
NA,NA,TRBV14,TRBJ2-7,TGTGCCAGCAGCCCCTGGGACTTCGCCTACGAGCAGTACTTC,CASSPWDFAYEQYF
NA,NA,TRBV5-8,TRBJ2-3,TGTGCCAGCAGCTTGGTAGAAGAGACTAGCACAGATACGCAGTATTTT,CASSLVEETSTDTQYF
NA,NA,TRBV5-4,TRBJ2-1,TGTGCCAGCAGCTTTGAGCGGACCTCCTACAATGAGCAGTTCTTC,CASSFERTSYNEQFF
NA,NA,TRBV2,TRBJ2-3,TGTGCCAGCACCAGAGAGCAGGTCATCACAGATACGCAGTATTTT,CASTREQVITDTQYF
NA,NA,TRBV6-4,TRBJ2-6,TGTGCCAGCAGTCAGGACAGCTCTGGGGCCAACGTCCTGACTTTC,CASSQDSSGANVLTF
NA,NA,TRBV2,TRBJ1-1,TGTGCCAGCAGTGACCTCAGGGATGCTGAAGCTTTCTTT,CASSDLRDAEAFF
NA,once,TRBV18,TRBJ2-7,TGTGCCAGCTCACCGTCGGGGTCCTACGAGCAGTACTTC,CASSPSGSYEQYF
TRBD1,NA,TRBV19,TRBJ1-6,TGTGCCAGTAGTCCCCTGGACAGGGCCGATTCACCCCTCCACTTT,CASSPLDRADSPLHF
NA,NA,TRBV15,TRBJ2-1,TGTGCCACCAGCAGAGACGGTCCAGGGGTTGAGCAGTTCTTC,CATSRDGPGVEQFF
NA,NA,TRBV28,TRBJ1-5,TGTGCCAGTCGGGTAGGGGTCGATCAGCCCCAGCATTTT,CASRVGVDQPQHF
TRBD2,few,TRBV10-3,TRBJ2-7,TGTGCCATCACACGGGAGGGCCGCGGCGAGCAGTACTTC,CAITREGRGEQYF
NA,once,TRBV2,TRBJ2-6,TGTGCCAGCAGTGAGGAGACAGCTGGGGCCAACGTCCTGACTTTC,CASSEETAGANVLTF
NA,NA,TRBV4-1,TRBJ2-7,TGCGCCAGCAGCCAAGATCTTATATGGACAGACTACGAGCAGTACTTC,CASSQDLIWTDYEQYF
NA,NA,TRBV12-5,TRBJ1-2,TGTGCTAGTGGTTTGGTCCTCGGGGGGACCAACTATGGCTACACCTTC,CASGLVLGGTNYGYTF